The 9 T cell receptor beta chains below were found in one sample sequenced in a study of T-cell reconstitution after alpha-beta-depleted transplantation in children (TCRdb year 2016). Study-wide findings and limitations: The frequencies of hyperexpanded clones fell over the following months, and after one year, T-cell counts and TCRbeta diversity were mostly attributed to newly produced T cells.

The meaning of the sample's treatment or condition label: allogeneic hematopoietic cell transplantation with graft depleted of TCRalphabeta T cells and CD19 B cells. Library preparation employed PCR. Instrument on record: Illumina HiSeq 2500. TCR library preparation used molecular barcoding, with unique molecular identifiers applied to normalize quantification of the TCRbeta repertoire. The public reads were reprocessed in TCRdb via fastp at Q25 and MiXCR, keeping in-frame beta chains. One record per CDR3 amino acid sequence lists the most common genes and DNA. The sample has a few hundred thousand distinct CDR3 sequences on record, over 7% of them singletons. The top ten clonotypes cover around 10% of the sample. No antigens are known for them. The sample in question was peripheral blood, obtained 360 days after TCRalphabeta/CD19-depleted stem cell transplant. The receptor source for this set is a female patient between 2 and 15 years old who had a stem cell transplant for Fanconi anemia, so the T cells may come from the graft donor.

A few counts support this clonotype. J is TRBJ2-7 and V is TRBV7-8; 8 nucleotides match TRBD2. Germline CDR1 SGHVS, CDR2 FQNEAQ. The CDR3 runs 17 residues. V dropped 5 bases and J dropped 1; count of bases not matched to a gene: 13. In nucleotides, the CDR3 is TGTGCCAGCAGCCCGGGAGGGGTGGTCGACTTTTCCTACGAGCAGTACTTC. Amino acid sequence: CASSPGGVVDFSYEQYF.

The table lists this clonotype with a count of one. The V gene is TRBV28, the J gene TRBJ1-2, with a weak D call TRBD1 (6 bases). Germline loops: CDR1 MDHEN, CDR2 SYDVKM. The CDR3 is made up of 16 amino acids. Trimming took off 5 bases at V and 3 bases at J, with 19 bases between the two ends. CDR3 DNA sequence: TGTGCCAGCAGTCGATACAAACAGGGTTCGGACTATGGCTACACCTTC. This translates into CASSRYKQGSDYGYTF.

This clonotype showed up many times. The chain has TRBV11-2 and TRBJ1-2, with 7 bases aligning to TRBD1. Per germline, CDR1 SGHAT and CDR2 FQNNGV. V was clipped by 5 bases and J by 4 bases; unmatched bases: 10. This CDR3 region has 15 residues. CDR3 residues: CASSTRTGLLYGYTF. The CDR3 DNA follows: TGTGCCAGCAGCACCCGGACAGGCCTCCTCTATGGCTACACCTTC. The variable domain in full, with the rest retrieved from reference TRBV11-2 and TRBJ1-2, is EAGVAQSPRYKIIEKRQSVAFWCNPISGHATLYWYQQILGQGPKLLIQFQNNGVVDDSQLPKDRFSAERLKGVDSTLKIQPAKLEDSAVYLCASSTRTGLLYGYTFGSGTRLTVV.

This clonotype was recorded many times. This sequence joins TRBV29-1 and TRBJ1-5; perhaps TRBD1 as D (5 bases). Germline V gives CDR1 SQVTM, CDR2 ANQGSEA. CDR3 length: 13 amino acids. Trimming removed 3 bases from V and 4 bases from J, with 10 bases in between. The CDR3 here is CSVETAVNQPQHF. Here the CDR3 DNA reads TGCAGCGTTGAGACAGCCGTTAATCAGCCCCAGCATTTT.

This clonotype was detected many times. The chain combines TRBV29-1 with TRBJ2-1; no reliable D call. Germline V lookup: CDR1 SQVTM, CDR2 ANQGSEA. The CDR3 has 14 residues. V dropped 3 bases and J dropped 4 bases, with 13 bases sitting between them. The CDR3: CSVDGPPIYNEQFF. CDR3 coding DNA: TGCAGCGTTGATGGCCCCCCAATATACAATGAGCAGTTCTTC.

CDR3 nucleotides: TGTGCCAGCAGCGTAGAGGACGGGCCCTACGAGCAGTACTTC. It specifies CASSVEDGPYEQYF. The V call is TRBV9, the J call TRBJ2-7; D is unresolved. This CDR3 spans 14 amino acids. In germline, CDR1 is SGDLS, CDR2 YYNGEE. Trimming took off 0 bases at V and 2 bases at J, with 9 bases between the two ends.

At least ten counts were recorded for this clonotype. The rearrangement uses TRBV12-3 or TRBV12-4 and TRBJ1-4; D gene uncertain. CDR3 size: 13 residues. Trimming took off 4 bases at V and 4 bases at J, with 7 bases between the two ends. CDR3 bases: TGTGCCAGCAGTTCCGGGTTTAATGAAAAACTGTTTTTT. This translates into CASSSGFNEKLFF.

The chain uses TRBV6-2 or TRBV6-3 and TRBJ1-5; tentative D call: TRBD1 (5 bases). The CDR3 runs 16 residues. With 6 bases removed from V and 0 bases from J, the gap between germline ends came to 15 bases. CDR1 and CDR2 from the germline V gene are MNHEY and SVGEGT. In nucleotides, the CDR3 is TGTGCCAGCAGGCAAACAAGGGGATATAGCAATCAGCCCCAGCATTTT. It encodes CASRQTRGYSNQPQHF.

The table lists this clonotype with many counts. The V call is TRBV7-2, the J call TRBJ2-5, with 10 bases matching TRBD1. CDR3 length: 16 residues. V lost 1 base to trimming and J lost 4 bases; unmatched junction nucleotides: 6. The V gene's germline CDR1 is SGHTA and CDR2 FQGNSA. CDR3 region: CASSLGGQGRTETQYF. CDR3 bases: TGTGCCAGCAGCTTAGGGGGACAGGGGAGGACAGAGACCCAGTACTTC.